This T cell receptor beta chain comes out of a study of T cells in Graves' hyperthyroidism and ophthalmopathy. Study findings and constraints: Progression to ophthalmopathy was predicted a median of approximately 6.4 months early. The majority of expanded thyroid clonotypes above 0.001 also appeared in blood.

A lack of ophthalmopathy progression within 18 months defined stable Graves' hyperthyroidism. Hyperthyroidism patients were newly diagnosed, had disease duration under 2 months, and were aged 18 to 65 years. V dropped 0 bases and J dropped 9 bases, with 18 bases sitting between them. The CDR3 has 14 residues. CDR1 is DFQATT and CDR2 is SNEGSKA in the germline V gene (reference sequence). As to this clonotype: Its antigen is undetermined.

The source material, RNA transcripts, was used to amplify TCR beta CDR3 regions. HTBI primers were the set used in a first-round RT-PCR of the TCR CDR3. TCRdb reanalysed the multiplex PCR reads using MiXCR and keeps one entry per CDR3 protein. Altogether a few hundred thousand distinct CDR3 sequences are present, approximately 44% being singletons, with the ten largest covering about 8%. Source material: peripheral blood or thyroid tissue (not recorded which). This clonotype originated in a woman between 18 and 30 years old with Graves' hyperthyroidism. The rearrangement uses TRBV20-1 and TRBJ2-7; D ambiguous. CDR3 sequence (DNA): TGCAGTGCTAGAGATAAGGGAAGCTCCTATGGGCAGTACTTC. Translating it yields CSARDKGSSYGQYF.